Each of the 5 T cell receptor beta chains below was sequenced from the same sample in a study of technical replicates of blood from a handful of donors. Using immunoSEQ multiplex PCR, the repertoire was profiled, and TCRdb retains in-frame clones only, with some absent. The sample shows around 80,000 clones, roughly 98% of them seen only once. Sequenced input: T cells isolated from PBMCs. The receptors originated from a human donor in good health.

The chain recombines TRBV5-1 with TRBJ1-2; perhaps TRBD1 as D (6 bases). The CDR3 sequence is 13 residues long. Germline V gene sequence: CDR1 SGHRS, CDR2 YFSETQ. Trimming took off 0 bases at V and 7 bases at J, with 10 bases between the two ends. The CDR3 is CASSLATGSGYTF. The DNA of the CDR3 is TGCGCCAGCAGCTTGGCTACAGGGTCTGGCTACACCTTC.

In nucleotides, the CDR3 is TGCGCCAGCAGCTTGGACCACGGGGGGAACACTGAAGCTTTCTTT. It codes for CASSLDHGGNTEAFF. This chain uses TRBV5-1 with TRBJ1-1; a weak D match, TRBD1 (5 bases). Trimming took off 0 bases at V and 1 base at J, with 10 bases between the two ends. CDR3 length equals 15 residues. CDR1 and CDR2 (germline): SGHRS, YFSETQ.

The chain carries TRBV19 and TRBJ2-7; perhaps TRBD2 as D (5 bases). V was clipped by 3 bases and J by 4 bases, with 16 bases between them. The CDR3 runs to 15 residues. Germline CDR1 reads LNHDA; CDR2 reads SQIVND (reference sequence). The CDR3 is CASSISGAMGYEQYF. CDR3 nucleotides: TGTGCCAGTAGTATCAGCGGTGCCATGGGGTACGAGCAGTACTTC.

The chain joins TRBV6-4 to TRBJ2-2, with 10 bases matching TRBD1. CDR1 and CDR2 (germline): MRHNA, SNTAGT. Unmatched junction bases numbered 9, after V lost 2 bases and J lost 6 bases. This CDR3 comprises 17 residues. The CDR3 here is CASSDQARQGASGELFF. In nucleotides, the CDR3 is TGTGCCAGCAGTGACCAAGCGAGACAGGGGGCGTCCGGGGAGCTGTTTTTT.

This clone was recorded once. V gene TRBV28 combines with J gene TRBJ2-7; D unresolved. In germline, CDR1 is MDHEN, CDR2 SYDVKM. The V end was cut by 3 bases, the J end by 3 bases, with 6 bases between. The CDR3 is 12 residues long. This CDR3 is CASSFNGYEQYF. The CDR3 region has the DNA TGTGCCAGCAGTTTTAACGGCTACGAGCAGTACTTC.